These 10 T cell receptor beta chains came from one sample sequenced in a study of cytomegalovirus exposure and HLA in healthy donors. A multiplex PCR was run with 60 Vbeta primers and 13 Jbeta primers. The repertoire was sequenced with immunoSEQ multiplex PCR; TCRdb's copy has only in-frame clones and lacks some. The sample holds 130,000 or so clones, 75% to 85% seen once. Sequenced input: PBMCs. Receptors originate from a woman aged 18-35 years in good health and CMV-seropositive.

This clone was counted a single time. The chain has TRBV21-1 and TRBJ2-5; TRBD1 is taken as the D call from the table, unchecked against the DNA. TRBV21-1 is noted as a pseudogene. The CDR3 totals 16 residues. CDR3 sequence (DNA): TGTGCCAGCAGCAGCCTGACAGGCATCCTCCAAGAGACCCAGTACTTC. Residues: CASSSLTGILQETQYF.

The rearrangement links TRBV19 to TRBJ2-4; 10 bases align to TRBD2. There are 21 residues in the CDR3. V shed 3 bases and J 0 bases; nucleotides not matched to a gene: 17. Germline lookup yields CDR1 LNHDA and CDR2 SQIVND (reference sequence). The CDR3 DNA is TGTGCCAGTAGTATTTCGGACGGTTCTAAGCGGGGGGGATTAGCCAAAAACATTCAGTACTTC. Residues: CASSISDGSKRGGLAKNIQYF.

This chain uses TRBV21-1 with TRBJ1-4. TRBV21-1 is a known pseudogene. This CDR3 has 14 residues. The CDR3 loop is CASTALRENEKLFF. CDR3 DNA: TGTGCCAGCACCGCACTCCGGGAAAATGAAAAACTGTTTTTT.

The CDR3 DNA is TGTGCCAGCAGCGCGGGACAGGGGTATGGCTACACCTTC. Amino acids: CASSAGQGYGYTF. The genes are TRBV11-2 and TRBJ1-2; 10 bases agree with TRBD1. With 5 bases clipped from V and 5 bases from J, the junction kept 2 bases outside the gene matches. Germline V gives CDR1 SGHAT, CDR2 FQNNGV. The length of the CDR3 is 13 residues.

The genes are TRBV5-1 and TRBJ1-2; 9 bases map to TRBD1. CDR1 and CDR2 (germline): SGHRS, YFSETQ. Trimming removed 3 bases from V and 5 bases from J; junction bases left unmatched: 8. The CDR3 spans 15 residues. As DNA, the CDR3 is TGCGCCAGCAGCTCCTCCGGGACAGGGATTTATGGCTACACCTTC. This encodes CASSSSGTGIYGYTF. Variable domain in full (rest from reference TRBV5-1 and TRBJ1-2): KAGVTQTPRYLIKTRGQQVTLSCSPISGHRSVSWYQQTPGQGLQFLFEYFSETQRNKGNFPGRFSGRQFSNSRSEMNVSTLELGDSALYLCASSSSGTGIYGYTFGSGTRLTVV.

This clone showed up just a few times. The chain is built from TRBV28 and TRBJ1-2; D gene ambiguous. V lost 4 bases and J 7 bases, leaving 7 bases between the germline ends. CDR3 length: 11 amino acids. Germline V gives CDR1 MDHEN, CDR2 SYDVKM. CDR3 residues: CASSSLSGYTF. For the CDR3, the DNA is TGTGCCAGCAGTTCTTTGAGTGGCTACACCTTC.

J is TRBJ1-5 and V is TRBV9, with a weak D call TRBD1 (5 bases). The CDR3 loop spans 15 amino acids. The ends were cut back, 1 base at V and 4 bases at J, with 12 bases in the middle. Germline loops: CDR1 SGDLS, CDR2 YYNGEE. In DNA, the CDR3 is TGTGCCAGCAGCGTAAGTTGGGGGGAGAATCAGCCCCAGCATTTT. Translating it yields CASSVSWGENQPQHF.

This chain joins TRBV5-4 and TRBJ1-3, with 9 positions matching TRBD1. Trimming at V came to 7 bases and at J to 3 bases, leaving 8 bases not matched to a gene. Germline CDR1 is SGHNT and CDR2 is YYREEE (reference sequence). The CDR3 sequence is 15 residues long. DNA for the CDR3: TGTGCCAGCGGTATCCAGGGACAGGGTGGAAACACCATATATTTT. Translating gives CASGIQGQGGNTIYF.

For the CDR3, the DNA is TGTGCCAGCAGCTTCACGGACACTGAAGCTTTCTTT. It specifies CASSFTDTEAFF. The chain recombines TRBV5-6 with TRBJ1-1, with D unclear. The V gene's germline CDR1 is SGHDT and CDR2 YYEEEE. The V gene lost 2 bases and the J gene lost 3 bases, with 5 bases spanning the gap. The CDR3 covers 12 residues.

J is TRBJ1-3 and V is TRBV6-5; no clear D gene. Trimming took 6 bases from V and 10 from J, leaving 13 bases between them. The CDR3 is 12 residues long. The V gene's germline CDR1 is MNHEY and CDR2 SVGAGI. The DNA of the CDR3 is TGTGCCAGCAGCGGCGGGTCGGGTACCATATATTTT. The encoded protein is CASSGGSGTIYF.